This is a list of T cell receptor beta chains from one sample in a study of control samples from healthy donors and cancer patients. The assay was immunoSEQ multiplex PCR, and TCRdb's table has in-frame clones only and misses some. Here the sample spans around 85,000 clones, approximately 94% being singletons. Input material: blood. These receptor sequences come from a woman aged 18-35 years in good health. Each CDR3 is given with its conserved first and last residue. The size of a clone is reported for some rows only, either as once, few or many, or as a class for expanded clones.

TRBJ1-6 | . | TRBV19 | CASNDRGLNSPLHF
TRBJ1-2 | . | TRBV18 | CASSPRGFDGYTF
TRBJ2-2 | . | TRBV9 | CASAFLADNTGELFF
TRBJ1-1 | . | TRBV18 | CASSPETGGSTEAFF
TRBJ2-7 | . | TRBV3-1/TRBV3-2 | CASSQDPAGLSEQYF
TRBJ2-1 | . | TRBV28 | CASSSRGPLYNEQFF
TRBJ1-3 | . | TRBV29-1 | CSVEGSSGNTIYF
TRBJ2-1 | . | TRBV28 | CASSLEWGGNEQFF
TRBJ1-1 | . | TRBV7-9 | CASSSGRGIMNTEAFF
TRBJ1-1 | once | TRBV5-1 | CASSESGVNTEAFF
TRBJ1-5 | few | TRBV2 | CASSETGLNQPQHF
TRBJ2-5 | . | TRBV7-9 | CASSLVIRGPQETQYF
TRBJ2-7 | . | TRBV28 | CASSFPMTGSYEQYF
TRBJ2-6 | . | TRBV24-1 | CATSDLSGANVLTF
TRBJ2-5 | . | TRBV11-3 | CASSLGKGHRAGETQYF
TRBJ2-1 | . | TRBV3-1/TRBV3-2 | CASSQVTNNNEQFF
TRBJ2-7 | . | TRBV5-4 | CASSLSGGASYEQYF
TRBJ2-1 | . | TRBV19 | CATSGGAYRGQFF
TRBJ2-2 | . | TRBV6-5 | CASSYFNTGELFF
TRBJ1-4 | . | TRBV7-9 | CASSLGLALANEKLFF
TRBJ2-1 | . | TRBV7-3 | CASSLTGTAYNEQFF
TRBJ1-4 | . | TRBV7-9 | CASSRGLGEKLFF
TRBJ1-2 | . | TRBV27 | CASSKFQGRGDYGYTF
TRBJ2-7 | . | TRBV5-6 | CASSLEQVYEQYF
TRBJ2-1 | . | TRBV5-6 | CASSLRSSSYNEQFF
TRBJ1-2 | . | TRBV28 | CASSLLRGVGYGYTF
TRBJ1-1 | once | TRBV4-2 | CASSQEGTAMNTEAFF
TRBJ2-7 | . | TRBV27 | CASSLSRLAGIEQYF
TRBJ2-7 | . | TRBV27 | CASSPEGDYEQYF
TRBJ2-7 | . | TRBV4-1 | CASSQGTVPRVPEQYF
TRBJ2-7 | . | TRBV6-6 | CASSSWVYEQYF
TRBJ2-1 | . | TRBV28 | CASSSLIASSYNEQFF
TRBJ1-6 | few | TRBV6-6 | CASSQPGRNNSPLHF
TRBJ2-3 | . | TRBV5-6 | CASSFYLRGRSTDTQYF
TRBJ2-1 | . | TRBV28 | CASSSRESNSYNEQFF
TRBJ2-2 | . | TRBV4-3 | CASSSGLDTGELFF
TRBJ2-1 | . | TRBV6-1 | CASSEAERGEQFF
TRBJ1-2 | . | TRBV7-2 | CASSHPEEGDLHGYTF
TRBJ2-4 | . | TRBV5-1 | CASSWDWMDIQYF
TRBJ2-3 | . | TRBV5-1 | CASSLVALAGVGTDTQYF
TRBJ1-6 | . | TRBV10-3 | CAISVGGHLLTPSSYNSPLHF
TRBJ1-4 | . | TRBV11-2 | CASSLNLGEKLFF
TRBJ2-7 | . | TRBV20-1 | CSASTRGSHEQYF
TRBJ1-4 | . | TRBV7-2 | CASSFGTQNEKLFF
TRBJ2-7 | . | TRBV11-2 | CASSLDLAGFWYF
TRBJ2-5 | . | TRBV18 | CASSPPVETQYF
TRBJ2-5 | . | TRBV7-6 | CASRDPKGGRGVGETQYF
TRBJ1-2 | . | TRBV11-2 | CASSLDLGDGYTF
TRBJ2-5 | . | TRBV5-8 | CASSYNRGPKTQYF
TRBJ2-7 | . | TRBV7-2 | CASSLRYASEQYF
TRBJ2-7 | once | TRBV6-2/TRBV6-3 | CASSFPLGRGQVYEQYF
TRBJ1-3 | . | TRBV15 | CATSRPGYGNTIYF
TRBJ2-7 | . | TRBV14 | CASSHPGLAIEQYF
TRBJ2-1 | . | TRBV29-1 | CSDGSSYNEQFF
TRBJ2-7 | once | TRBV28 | CASSRLGSTSYEQYF
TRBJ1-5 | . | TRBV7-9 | CASSLGQGDSNQPQHF